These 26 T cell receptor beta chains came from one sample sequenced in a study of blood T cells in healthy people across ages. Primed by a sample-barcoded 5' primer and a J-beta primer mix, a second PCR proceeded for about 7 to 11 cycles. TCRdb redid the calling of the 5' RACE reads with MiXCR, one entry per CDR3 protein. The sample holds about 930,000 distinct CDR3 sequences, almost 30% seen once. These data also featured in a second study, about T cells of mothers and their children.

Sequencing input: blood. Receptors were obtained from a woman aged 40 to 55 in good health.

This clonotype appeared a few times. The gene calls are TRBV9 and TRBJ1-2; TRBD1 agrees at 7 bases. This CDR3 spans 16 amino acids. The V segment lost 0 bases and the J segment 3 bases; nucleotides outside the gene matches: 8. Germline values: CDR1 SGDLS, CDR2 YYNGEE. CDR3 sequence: CASSVGRHRGYYGYTF. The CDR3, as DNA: TGTGCCAGCAGCGTAGGGCGACACAGGGGTTACTATGGCTACACCTTC.

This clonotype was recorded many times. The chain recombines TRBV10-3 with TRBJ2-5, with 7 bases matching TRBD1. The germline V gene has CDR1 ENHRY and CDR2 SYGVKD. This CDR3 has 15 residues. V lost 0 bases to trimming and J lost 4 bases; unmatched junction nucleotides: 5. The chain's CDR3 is CAISESSTGAETQYF. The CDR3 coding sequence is TGTGCCATCAGTGAGTCTTCAACAGGGGCAGAGACCCAGTACTTC.

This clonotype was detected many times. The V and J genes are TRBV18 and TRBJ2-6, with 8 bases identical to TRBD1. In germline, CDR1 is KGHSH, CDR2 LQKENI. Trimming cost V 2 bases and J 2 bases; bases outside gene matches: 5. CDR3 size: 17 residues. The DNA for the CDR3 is TGTGCCAGCTCACCAAAACAGGGACAGGCTGGGGCCAACGTCCTGACTTTC. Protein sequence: CASSPKQGQAGANVLTF.

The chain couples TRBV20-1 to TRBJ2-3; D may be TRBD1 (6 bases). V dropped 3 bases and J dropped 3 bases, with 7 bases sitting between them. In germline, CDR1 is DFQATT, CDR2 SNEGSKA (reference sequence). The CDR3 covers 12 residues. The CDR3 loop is CSARQGTDTQYF. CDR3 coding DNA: TGCAGTGCTAGGCAGGGGACAGATACGCAGTATTTT.

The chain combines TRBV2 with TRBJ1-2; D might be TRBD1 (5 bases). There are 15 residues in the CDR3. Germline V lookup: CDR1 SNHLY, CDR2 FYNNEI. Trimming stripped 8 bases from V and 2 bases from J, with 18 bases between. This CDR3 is CASPSRMGPNYGYTF. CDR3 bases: TGTGCCAGCCCCTCGAGGATGGGACCCAACTATGGCTACACCTTC.

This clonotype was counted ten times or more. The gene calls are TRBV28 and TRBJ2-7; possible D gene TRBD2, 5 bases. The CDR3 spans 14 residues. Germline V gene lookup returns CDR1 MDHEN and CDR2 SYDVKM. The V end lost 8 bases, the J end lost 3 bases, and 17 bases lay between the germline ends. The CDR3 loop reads CASPLGRRIYEQYF. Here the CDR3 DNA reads TGTGCCAGCCCGCTCGGGCGGAGGATCTACGAGCAGTACTTC.

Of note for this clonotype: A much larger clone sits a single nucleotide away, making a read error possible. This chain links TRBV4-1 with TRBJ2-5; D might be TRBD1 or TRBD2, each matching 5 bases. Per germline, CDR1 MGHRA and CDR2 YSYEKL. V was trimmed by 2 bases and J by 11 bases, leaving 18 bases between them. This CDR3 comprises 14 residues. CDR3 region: CASSQWGRNNEQYF. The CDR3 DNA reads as TGCGCCAGCAGCCAATGGGGACGGAACAATGAGCAGTACTTC.

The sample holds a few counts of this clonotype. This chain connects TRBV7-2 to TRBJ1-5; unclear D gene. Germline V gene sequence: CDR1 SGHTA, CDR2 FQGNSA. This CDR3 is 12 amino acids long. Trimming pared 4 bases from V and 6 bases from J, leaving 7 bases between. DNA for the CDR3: TGTGCCAGCAGCTCCCCGGGTCAGCCCCAGCATTTT. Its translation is CASSSPGQPQHF.

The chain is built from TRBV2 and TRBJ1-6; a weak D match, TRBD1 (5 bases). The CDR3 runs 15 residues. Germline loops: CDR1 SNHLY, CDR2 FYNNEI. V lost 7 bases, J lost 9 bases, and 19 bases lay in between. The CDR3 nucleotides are TGTGCCAGCACGTTGGACACCGCAAGTGGTTCACCCCTCCACTTT. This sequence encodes CASTLDTASGSPLHF.

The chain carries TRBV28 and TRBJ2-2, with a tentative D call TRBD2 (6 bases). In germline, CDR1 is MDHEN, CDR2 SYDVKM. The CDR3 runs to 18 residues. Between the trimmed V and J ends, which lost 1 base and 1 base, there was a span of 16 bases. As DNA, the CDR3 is TGTGCCAGCAGTTTATTAGTTCCGCTAGCGAGGAACACCGGGGAGCTGTTTTTT. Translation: CASSLLVPLARNTGELFF.

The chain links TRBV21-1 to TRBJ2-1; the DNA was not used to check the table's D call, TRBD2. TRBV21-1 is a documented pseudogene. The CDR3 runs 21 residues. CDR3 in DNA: TGTGCCAGCAGCAAAGTCCCTACCCTAGCGGGGGGACGTAGCTCCTACAATGAGCAGTTCTTC. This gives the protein CASSKVPTLAGGRSSYNEQFF.

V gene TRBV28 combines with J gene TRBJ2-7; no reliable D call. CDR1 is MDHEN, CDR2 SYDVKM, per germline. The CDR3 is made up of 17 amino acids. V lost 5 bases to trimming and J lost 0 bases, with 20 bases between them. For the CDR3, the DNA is TGTGCCAGCAGTACCCTATATGAGGCAGGATCCTCCTACGAGCAGTACTTC. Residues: CASSTLYEAGSSYEQYF.

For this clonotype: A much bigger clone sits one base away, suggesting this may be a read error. The CDR3: CASSQKGQETQYF. The DNA for the CDR3 is TGTGCCAGCAGCCAAAAGGGGCAAGAGACCCAGTACTTC. V gene TRBV3-1 combines with J gene TRBJ2-5; D may be TRBD1 (5 bases). Per the germline V gene, CDR1 is LGHDT and CDR2 is YNNKEL (reference sequence). The V end lost 2 bases, the J end lost 2 bases, and 6 bases lay between the germline ends. This CDR3 spans 13 amino acids.

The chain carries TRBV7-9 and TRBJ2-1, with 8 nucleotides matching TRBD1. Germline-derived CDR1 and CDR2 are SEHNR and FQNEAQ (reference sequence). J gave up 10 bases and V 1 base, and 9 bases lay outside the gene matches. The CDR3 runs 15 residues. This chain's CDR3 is CASSLGQGSSGEQFF. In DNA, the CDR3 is TGTGCCAGCAGCTTAGGACAGGGGAGTTCGGGGGAGCAGTTCTTC.

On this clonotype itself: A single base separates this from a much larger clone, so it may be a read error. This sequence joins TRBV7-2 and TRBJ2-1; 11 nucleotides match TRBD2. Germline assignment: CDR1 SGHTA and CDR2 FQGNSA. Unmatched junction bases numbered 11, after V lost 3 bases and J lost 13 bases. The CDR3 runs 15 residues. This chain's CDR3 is CASSLSLAGAETQFF. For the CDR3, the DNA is TGTGCCAGCAGCTTGTCACTAGCGGGGGCAGAGACCCAGTTCTTC.

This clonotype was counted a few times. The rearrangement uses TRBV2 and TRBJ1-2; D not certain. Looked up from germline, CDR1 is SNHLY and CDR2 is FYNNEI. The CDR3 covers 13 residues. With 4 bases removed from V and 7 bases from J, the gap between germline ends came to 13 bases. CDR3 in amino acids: CASSVLERVGYTF. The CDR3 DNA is TGTGCCAGCAGTGTTTTAGAGAGGGTTGGCTACACCTTC.

This CDR3 reads CASSLARADNQETQYF. Written as DNA, the CDR3 is TGCGCCAGCAGCTTGGCTCGGGCGGACAACCAAGAGACCCAGTACTTC. The chain joins TRBV5-1 to TRBJ2-5; TRBD1 is a possible D gene (5 bases). This CDR3 region has 16 residues. Germline CDR1 SGHRS, CDR2 YFSETQ. Trimming pared 0 bases from V and 0 bases from J, leaving 12 bases between.

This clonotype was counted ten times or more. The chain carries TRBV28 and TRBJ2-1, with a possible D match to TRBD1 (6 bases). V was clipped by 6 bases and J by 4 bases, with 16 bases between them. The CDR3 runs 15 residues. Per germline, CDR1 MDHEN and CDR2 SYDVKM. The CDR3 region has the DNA TGTGCCAGCAGGCCTGGGACAAGAACTTACAATGAGCAGTTCTTC. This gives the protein CASRPGTRTYNEQFF.

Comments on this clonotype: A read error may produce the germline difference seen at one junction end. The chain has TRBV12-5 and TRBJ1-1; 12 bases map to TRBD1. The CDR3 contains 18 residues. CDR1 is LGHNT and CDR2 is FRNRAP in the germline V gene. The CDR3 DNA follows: TGTGCTTGTGGTTCCGCCCTTGGGACAGGGGGCGCGAACACTGAAGCTTTCTTT. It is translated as CACGSALGTGGANTEAFF.

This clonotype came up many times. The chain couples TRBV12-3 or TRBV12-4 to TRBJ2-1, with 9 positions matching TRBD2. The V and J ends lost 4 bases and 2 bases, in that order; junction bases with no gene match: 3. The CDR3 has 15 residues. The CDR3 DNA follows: TGTGCCAGCAGTTCAGGACTAGCGCCCTACAATGAGCAGTTCTTC. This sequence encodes CASSSGLAPYNEQFF.

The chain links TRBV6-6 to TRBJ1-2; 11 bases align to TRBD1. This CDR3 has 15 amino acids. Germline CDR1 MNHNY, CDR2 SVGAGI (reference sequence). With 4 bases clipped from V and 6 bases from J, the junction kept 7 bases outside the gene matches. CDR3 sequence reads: CASSSPDRGRDGYTF. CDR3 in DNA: TGTGCCAGCAGTTCCCCGGACAGGGGGCGCGATGGCTACACCTTC.

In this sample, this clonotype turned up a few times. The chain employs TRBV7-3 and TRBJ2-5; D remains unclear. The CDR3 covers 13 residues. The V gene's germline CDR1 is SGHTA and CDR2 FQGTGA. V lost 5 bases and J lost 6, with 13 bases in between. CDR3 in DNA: TGTGCCAGCAGCCCCCAGTATGGACAGACCCAGTACTTC. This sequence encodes CASSPQYGQTQYF.

In nucleotides, the CDR3 is TGTGCCAGCAGTACCCGGACAGGGGCTGAGCAGTTCTTC. Translating gives CASSTRTGAEQFF. The rearrangement joins TRBV2 to TRBJ2-1; 9 bases match TRBD1. Per germline, CDR1 SNHLY and CDR2 FYNNEI. The CDR3 loop spans 13 amino acids. With 5 bases clipped from V and 9 bases from J, the junction kept 5 bases outside the gene matches.

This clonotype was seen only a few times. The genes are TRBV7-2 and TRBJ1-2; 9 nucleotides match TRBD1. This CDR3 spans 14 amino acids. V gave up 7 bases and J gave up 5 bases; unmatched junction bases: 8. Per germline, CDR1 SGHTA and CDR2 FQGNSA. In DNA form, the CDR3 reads TGTGCCAGCACCCTACAGGGGGCAGGGTATGGCTACACCTTC. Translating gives CASTLQGAGYGYTF.

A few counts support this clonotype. The CDR3 sequence: CASSEVRGRGEQFF. CDR3 nucleotide sequence: TGTGCCAGCAGTGAGGTCAGGGGCCGGGGTGAGCAGTTCTTC. The rearrangement joins TRBV2 to TRBJ2-1; D is possibly TRBD1 (6 bases). The CDR3 length is 14 residues. V gave up 3 bases and J gave up 9 bases, with 15 bases separating them. Germline assignment: CDR1 SNHLY and CDR2 FYNNEI.

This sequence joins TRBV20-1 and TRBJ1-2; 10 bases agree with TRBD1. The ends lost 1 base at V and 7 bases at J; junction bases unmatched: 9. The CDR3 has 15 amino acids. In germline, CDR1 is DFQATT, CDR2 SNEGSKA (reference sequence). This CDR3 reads CSARASDRGPVGYTF. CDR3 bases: TGCAGTGCTAGAGCATCAGACAGGGGGCCGGTTGGCTACACCTTC.